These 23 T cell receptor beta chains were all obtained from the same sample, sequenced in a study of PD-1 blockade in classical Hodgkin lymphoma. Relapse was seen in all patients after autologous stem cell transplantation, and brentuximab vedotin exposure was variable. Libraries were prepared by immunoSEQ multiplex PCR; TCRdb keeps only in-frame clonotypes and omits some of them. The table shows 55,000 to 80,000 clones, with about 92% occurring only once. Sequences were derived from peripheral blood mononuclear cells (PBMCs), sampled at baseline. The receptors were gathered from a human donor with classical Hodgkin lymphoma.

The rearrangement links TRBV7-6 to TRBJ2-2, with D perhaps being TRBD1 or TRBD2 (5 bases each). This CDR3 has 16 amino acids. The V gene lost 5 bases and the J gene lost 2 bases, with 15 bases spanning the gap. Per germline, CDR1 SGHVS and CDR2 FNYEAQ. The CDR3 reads CASSPGTAINTGELFF. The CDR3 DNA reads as TGTGCCAGCAGCCCAGGGACGGCGATTAACACCGGGGAGCTGTTTTTT. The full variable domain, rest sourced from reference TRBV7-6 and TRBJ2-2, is GAGVSQSPRYKVTKRGQDVALRCDPISGHVSLYWYRQALGQGPEFLTYFNYEAQQDKSGLPNDRFSAERPEGSISTLTIQRTEQRDSAMYRCASSPGTAINTGELFFGEGSRLTVL.

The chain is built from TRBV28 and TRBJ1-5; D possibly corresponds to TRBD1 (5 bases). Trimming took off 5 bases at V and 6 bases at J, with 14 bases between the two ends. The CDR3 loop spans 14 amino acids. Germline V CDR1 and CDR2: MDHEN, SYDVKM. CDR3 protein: CASSIPGGSQPQHF. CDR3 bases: TGTGCCAGCAGTATCCCGGGGGGAAGTCAGCCCCAGCATTTT.

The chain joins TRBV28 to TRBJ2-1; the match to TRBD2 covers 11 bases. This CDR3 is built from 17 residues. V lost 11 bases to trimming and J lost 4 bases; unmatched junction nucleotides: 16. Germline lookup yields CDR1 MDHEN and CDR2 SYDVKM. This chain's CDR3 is CALIGTSGNRNYNEQFF. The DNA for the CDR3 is TGTGCCCTAATAGGGACTAGCGGAAACCGTAATTACAATGAGCAGTTCTTC.

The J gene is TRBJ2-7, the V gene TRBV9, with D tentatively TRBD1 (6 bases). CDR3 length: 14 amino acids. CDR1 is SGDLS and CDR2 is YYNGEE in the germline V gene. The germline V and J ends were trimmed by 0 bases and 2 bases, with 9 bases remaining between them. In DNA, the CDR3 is TGTGCCAGCAGCGTAGTAACAGGGACCTACGAGCAGTACTTC. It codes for CASSVVTGTYEQYF.

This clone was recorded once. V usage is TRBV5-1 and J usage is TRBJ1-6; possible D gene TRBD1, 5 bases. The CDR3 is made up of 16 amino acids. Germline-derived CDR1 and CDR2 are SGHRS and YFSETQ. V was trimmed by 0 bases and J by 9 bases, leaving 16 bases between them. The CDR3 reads CASSLDAQPGASPLHF. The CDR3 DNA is TGCGCCAGCAGCTTGGACGCGCAACCCGGGGCTTCACCCCTCCACTTT.

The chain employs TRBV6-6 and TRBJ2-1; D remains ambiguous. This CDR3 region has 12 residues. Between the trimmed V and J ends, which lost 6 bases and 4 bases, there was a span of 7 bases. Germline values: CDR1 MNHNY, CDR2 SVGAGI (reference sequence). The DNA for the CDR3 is TGTGCCAGCAGCAATCGATACAATGAGCAGTTCTTC. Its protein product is CASSNRYNEQFF.

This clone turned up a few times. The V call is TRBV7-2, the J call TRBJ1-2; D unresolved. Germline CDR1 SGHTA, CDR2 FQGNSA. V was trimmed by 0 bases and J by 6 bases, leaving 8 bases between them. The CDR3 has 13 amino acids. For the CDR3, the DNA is TGTGCCAGCAGCTTAGCCCGCCCAGATGGCTACACCTTC. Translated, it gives CASSLARPDGYTF.

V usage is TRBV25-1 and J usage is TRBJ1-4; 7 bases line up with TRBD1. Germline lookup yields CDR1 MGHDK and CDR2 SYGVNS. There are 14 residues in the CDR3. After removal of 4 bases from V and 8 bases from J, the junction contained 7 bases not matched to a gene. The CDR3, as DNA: TGTGCCAGCAGTGCGCAGGGGGTCGGAGAAAAACTGTTTTTT. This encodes CASSAQGVGEKLFF.

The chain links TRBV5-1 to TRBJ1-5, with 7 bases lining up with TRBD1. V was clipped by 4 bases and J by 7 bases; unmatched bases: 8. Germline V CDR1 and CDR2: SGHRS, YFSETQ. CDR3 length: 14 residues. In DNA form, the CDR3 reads TGCGCCAGCAGCCGTCGACAGGGCTCCCAGCCCCAGCATTTT. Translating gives CASSRRQGSQPQHF.

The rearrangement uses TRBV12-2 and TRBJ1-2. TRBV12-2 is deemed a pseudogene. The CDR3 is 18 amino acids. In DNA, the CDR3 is TGTGCAAGTCGCTTAATGGGACCCAAGCCGAATCCCCTCTATGGCTACACCTTC. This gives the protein CASRLMGPKPNPLYGYTF.

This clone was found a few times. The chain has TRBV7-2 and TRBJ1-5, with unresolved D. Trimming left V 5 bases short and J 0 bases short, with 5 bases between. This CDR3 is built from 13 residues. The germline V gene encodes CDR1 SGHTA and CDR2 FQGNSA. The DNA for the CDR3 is TGTGCCAGCAGCCCGACTAGCAATCAGCCCCAGCATTTT. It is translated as CASSPTSNQPQHF.

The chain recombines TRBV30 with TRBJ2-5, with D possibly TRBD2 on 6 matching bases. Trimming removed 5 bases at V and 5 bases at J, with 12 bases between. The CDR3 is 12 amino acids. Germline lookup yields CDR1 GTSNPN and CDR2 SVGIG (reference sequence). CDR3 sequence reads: CAWAAGQETQYF. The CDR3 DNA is TGTGCCTGGGCGGCGGGGCAGGAGACCCAGTACTTC.

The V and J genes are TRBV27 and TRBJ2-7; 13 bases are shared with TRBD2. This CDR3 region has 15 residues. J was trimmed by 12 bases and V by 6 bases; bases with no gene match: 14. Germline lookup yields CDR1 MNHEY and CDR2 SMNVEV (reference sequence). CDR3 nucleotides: TGTGCCAGCAGGGGACTAGCGGGATCAATCCCCTTTAGGTACTTC. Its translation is CASRGLAGSIPFRYF.

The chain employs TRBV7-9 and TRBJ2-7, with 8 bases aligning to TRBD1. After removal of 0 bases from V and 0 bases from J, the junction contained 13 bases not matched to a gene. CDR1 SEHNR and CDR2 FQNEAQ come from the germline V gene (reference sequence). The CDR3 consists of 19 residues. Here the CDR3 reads CASSLARYQGAMSSYEQYF. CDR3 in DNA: TGTGCCAGCAGCTTAGCGAGGTATCAGGGGGCGATGAGCTCCTACGAGCAGTACTTC.

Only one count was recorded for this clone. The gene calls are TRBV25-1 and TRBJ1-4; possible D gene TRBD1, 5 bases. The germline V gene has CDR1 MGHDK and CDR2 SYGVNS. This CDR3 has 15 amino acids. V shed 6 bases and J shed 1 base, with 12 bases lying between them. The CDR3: CASSLEGLTNEKLFF. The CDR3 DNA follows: TGTGCCAGCAGCTTAGAGGGGTTAACTAATGAAAAACTGTTTTTT.

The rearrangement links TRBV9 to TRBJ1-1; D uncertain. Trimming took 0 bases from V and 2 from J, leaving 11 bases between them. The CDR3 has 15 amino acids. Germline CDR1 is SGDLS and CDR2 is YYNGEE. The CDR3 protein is CASSVGPVHNTEAFF. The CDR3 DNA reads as TGTGCCAGCAGCGTAGGGCCCGTACACAACACTGAAGCTTTCTTT. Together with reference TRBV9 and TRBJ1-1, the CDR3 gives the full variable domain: DSGVTQTPKHLITATGQRVTLRCSPRSGDLSVYWYQQSLDQGLQFLIQYYNGEERAKGNILERFSAQQFPDLHSELNLSSLELGDSALYFCASSVGPVHNTEAFFGQGTRLTVV.

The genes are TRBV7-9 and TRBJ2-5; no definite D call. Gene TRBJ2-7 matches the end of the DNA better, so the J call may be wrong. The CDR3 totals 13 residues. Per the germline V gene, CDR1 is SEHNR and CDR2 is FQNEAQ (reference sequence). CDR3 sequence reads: CASSLVGGYEQYF. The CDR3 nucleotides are TGTGCCAGCAGCTTAGTGGGCGGATACGAGCAGTACTTC.

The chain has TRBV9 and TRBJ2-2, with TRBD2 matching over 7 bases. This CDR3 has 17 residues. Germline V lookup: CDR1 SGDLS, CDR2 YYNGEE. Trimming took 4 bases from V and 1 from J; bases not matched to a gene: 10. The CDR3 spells CASSPTRKRENTGELFF. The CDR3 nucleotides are TGTGCCAGCAGCCCCACCCGGAAGCGGGAGAACACCGGGGAGCTGTTTTTT.

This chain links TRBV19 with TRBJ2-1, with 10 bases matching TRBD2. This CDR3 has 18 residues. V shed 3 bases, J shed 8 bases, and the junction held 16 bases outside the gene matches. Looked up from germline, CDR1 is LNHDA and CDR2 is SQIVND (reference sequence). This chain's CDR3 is CASSIRHSLAGFRYEQFF. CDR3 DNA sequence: TGTGCCAGTAGTATTCGCCATTCACTAGCGGGATTTAGGTATGAGCAGTTCTTC.

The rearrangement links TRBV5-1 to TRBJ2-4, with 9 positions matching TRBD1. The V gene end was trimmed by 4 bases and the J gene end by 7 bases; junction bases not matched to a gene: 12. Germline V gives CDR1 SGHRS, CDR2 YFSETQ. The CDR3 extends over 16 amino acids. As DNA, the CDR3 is TGCGCCAGCAGCCTAGCAGGGACAGGGCGGCTGAACATTCAGTACTTC. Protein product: CASSLAGTGRLNIQYF.

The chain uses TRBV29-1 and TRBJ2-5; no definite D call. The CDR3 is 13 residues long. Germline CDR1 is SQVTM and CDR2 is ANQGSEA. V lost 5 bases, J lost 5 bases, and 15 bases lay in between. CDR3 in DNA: TGCAGCGTTATGCAAATTAGTACGGAGACCCAGTACTTC. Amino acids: CSVMQISTETQYF.

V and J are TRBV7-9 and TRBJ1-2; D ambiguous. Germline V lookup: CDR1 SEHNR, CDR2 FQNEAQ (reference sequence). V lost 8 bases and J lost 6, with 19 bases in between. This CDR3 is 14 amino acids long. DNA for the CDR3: TGTGCCAGCGGAAGTTCGAGATCGGTTCATGGCTACACCTTC. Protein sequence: CASGSSRSVHGYTF.

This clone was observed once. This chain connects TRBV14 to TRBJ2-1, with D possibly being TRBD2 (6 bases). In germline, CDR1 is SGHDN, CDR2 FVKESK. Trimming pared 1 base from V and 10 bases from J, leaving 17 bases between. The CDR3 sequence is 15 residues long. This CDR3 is CASSQGTALRDEQFF. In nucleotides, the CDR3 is TGTGCCAGCAGCCAAGGTACGGCCCTGCGGGACGAGCAGTTCTTC.